The T cell receptor beta chain under discussion was sequenced for a study of siplizumab effects on memory and regulatory T cells. Study-wide results and limits: A naive or memory phenotype could not be assigned to roughly 80-97% of the proliferating CD4+ or CD8+ clones. Naive T cells looked more diverse than memory cells and looked like major alloresponse contributors.

The CDR3 has 13 amino acids. Per the germline V gene, CDR1 is ENHRY and CDR2 is SYGVKD. V lost 11 bases to trimming and J lost 5 bases, with 18 bases between them. Libraries were prepared by immunoSEQ multiplex PCR; TCRdb keeps only in-frame clonotypes and omits some of them. Of 100,000 or so clones listed, roughly 95% were seen once; the top ten hold around 0.15%. This clone was counted a single time. Its antigen remains unknown. The chain uses TRBV10-3 and TRBJ2-5, with D possibly being TRBD1 or TRBD2 (5 bases each). The TCR comes from a human donor in good health. The sample taken for sequencing was non-Treg CD4+ T cells sorted from blood. CDR3 bases: TGTGCCGTTCGAGAGGGGTCGGGTGAGACCCAGTACTTC. Its protein is CAVREGSGETQYF.